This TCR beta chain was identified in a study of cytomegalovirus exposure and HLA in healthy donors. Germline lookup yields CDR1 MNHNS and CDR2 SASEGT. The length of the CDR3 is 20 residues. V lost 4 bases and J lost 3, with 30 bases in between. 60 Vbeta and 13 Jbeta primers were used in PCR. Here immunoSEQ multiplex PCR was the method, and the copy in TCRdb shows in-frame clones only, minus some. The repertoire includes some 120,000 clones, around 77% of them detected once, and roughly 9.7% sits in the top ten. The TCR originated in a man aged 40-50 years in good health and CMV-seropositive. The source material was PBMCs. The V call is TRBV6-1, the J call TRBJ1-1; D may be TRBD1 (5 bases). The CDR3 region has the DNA TGTGCCAGCAGTGTTAGGGGTTCATCGCGTGGGTTTTCGGATCACACTGAAGCTTTCTTT. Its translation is CASSVRGSSRGFSDHTEAFF.